These T cell receptor beta chains were read from a single sample in a study of cytomegalovirus exposure and HLA in healthy donors. Measured with immunoSEQ multiplex PCR; TCRdb has only the in-frame clones, and not every one. The data show about 150,000 clones, with around 80% seen just once and about 6.8% held by the top ten. The material sequenced was PBMCs. Receptor source: a man in his forties or fifties in good health and CMV-seropositive. Each CDR3 is given with its conserved first and last residue. D genes are given only for firm matches. Size is stated for part of the rows, as once, few or many counts, or as a class when the clone is expanded.

J gene: TRBJ2-5
D gene: NA
V gene: TRBV5-5
clone size: once
CDR3 protein: CASSLIGGNQETQYF
CDR3 DNA: TGTGCCAGCAGCTTGATAGGGGGTAACCAAGAGACCCAGTACTTC

J gene: TRBJ2-7
D gene: TRBD2
V gene: TRBV19
clone size: NA
CDR3 protein: CASSLRTSGFYEQYF
CDR3 DNA: TGTGCCAGTAGTCTCCGGACTAGCGGGTTCTACGAGCAGTACTTC

J gene: TRBJ2-7
D gene: NA
V gene: TRBV7-9
clone size: NA
CDR3 protein: CASSRDSSYEQYF
CDR3 DNA: TGTGCCAGCAGCCGAGACTCAAGCTACGAGCAGTACTTC

J gene: TRBJ1-2
D gene: TRBD1
V gene: TRBV30
clone size: few
CDR3 protein: CAWSRDRPYGYTF
CDR3 DNA: TGTGCCTGGAGCAGGGACAGGCCTTATGGCTACACCTTC

J gene: TRBJ1-1
D gene: NA
V gene: TRBV18
clone size: NA
CDR3 protein: CASSPQGPGGYTEAFF
CDR3 DNA: TGTGCCAGCTCACCGCAGGGGCCGGGGGGGTACACTGAAGCTTTCTTT

J gene: TRBJ1-4
D gene: TRBD1
V gene: TRBV4-1
clone size: few
CDR3 protein: CASSQEGLNRGLAEKLFF
CDR3 DNA: TGCGCCAGCAGCCAAGAAGGCCTAAACAGGGGGCTCGCTGAAAAACTGTTTTTT

J gene: TRBJ1-3
D gene: NA
V gene: TRBV7-9
clone size: NA
CDR3 protein: CASSRGNTIYF
CDR3 DNA: TGTGCCAGCAGCCGGGGAAACACCATATATTTT

J gene: TRBJ2-2
D gene: NA
V gene: TRBV6-1
clone size: NA
CDR3 protein: CASSEGKRNTGELFF
CDR3 DNA: TGTGCCAGCAGTGAAGGGAAGCGCAACACCGGGGAGCTGTTTTTT

J gene: TRBJ1-1
D gene: NA
V gene: TRBV5-4
clone size: NA
CDR3 protein: CASRRQPNTEAFF
CDR3 DNA: TGTGCCAGCCGACGACAGCCGAACACTGAGGCTTTCTTT

J gene: TRBJ2-3
D gene: NA
V gene: TRBV9
clone size: NA
CDR3 protein: CASSVGLSGTDTQYF
CDR3 DNA: TGTGCCAGCAGCGTAGGACTTAGCGGAACAGATACGCAGTATTTT

J gene: TRBJ1-2
D gene: TRBD1
V gene: TRBV30
clone size: once
CDR3 protein: CAWSVRDRAKGYGYTF
CDR3 DNA: TGTGCCTGGAGTGTACGGGACAGGGCCAAAGGGTATGGCTACACCTTC

J gene: TRBJ2-1
D gene: NA
V gene: TRBV2
clone size: NA
CDR3 protein: CASSEARTDYNEQFF
CDR3 DNA: TGTGCCAGCAGTGAAGCAAGGACAGACTACAATGAGCAGTTCTTC

J gene: TRBJ2-2
D gene: NA
V gene: TRBV11-3
clone size: NA
CDR3 protein: CASSLGLNTGELFF
CDR3 DNA: TGTGCCAGCAGCTTAGGACTGAACACCGGGGAGCTGTTTTTT

J gene: TRBJ2-7
D gene: TRBD2
V gene: TRBV27
clone size: NA
CDR3 protein: CASSPHSGPTYEQYF
CDR3 DNA: TGTGCCAGCAGTCCACATAGCGGGCCAACCTACGAGCAGTACTTC

J gene: TRBJ1-5
D gene: NA
V gene: TRBV15
clone size: once
CDR3 protein: CATSRGHSNQPQHF
CDR3 DNA: TGTGCCACCAGCAGGGGACACAGCAATCAGCCCCAGCATTTT

J gene: TRBJ2-1
D gene: TRBD2
V gene: TRBV7-9
clone size: NA
CDR3 protein: CASSTTSGRTTYNEQFF
CDR3 DNA: TGTGCCAGCAGCACCACTAGCGGGAGGACCACCTACAATGAGCAGTTCTTC

J gene: TRBJ2-7
D gene: NA
V gene: TRBV2
clone size: NA
CDR3 protein: CASSLLHAEYSYEQYF
CDR3 DNA: TGTGCCAGCAGCCTACTCCATGCGGAATACTCCTACGAGCAGTACTTC

J gene: TRBJ2-7
D gene: NA
V gene: TRBV2
clone size: NA
CDR3 protein: CASRGDLGEQYF
CDR3 DNA: TGTGCCAGCAGAGGGGACTTAGGCGAGCAGTACTTC

J gene: TRBJ2-5
D gene: TRBD2
V gene: TRBV6-5
clone size: NA
CDR3 protein: CASRGLAEETQYF
CDR3 DNA: TGTGCCAGCAGGGGACTAGCGGAAGAGACCCAGTACTTC

J gene: TRBJ2-7
D gene: TRBD1
V gene: TRBV5-3
clone size: NA
CDR3 protein: CARSLNPDREYEQYF
CDR3 DNA: TGTGCCAGAAGCTTGAACCCGGACAGGGAGTACGAGCAGTACTTC

J gene: TRBJ2-1
D gene: TRBD2
V gene: TRBV4-2
clone size: NA
CDR3 protein: CASSQQTGLADSSYNEQFF
CDR3 DNA: TGTGCCAGCAGCCAACAAACGGGACTAGCGGACAGCTCCTACAATGAGCAGTTCTTC

J gene: TRBJ2-6
D gene: NA
V gene: TRBV5-4
clone size: NA
CDR3 protein: CASSLEQGTGANVLTF
CDR3 DNA: TGTGCCAGCAGCTTGGAACAGGGTACCGGGGCCAACGTCCTGACTTTC

J gene: TRBJ2-4
D gene: NA
V gene: TRBV7-9
clone size: NA
CDR3 protein: CASSLSGNIQYF
CDR3 DNA: TGTGCCAGCAGCTTAAGCGGGAACATTCAGTACTTC

J gene: TRBJ1-6
D gene: TRBD1
V gene: TRBV7-6
clone size: NA
CDR3 protein: CASSPTGTDNSPLHF
CDR3 DNA: TGTGCCAGCAGCCCGACCGGGACAGATAATTCACCCCTCCACTTT

J gene: TRBJ2-5
D gene: NA
V gene: TRBV9
clone size: NA
CDR3 protein: CASSRGNQETQYF
CDR3 DNA: TGTGCCAGCAGCAGGGGCAACCAAGAGACCCAGTACTTC

J gene: TRBJ2-7
D gene: NA
V gene: TRBV28
clone size: NA
CDR3 protein: CASSFRGLEQYF
CDR3 DNA: TGTGCCAGCAGTTTCCGAGGACTCGAGCAGTACTTC

J gene: TRBJ2-3
D gene: TRBD2
V gene: TRBV7-3
clone size: NA
CDR3 protein: CASSVGTSGATDTQYF
CDR3 DNA: TGTGCCAGCAGCGTCGGGACTAGCGGGGCGACAGATACGCAGTATTTT

J gene: TRBJ2-7
D gene: NA
V gene: TRBV9
clone size: NA
CDR3 protein: CASSPDGNEQYF
CDR3 DNA: TGTGCCAGCAGCCCCGACGGGAACGAGCAGTACTTC

J gene: TRBJ2-1
D gene: TRBD2
V gene: TRBV30
clone size: NA
CDR3 protein: CAWRGVASGRRLEQFF
CDR3 DNA: TGTGCCTGGAGAGGGGTGGCTAGCGGGAGAAGATTGGAGCAGTTCTTC

J gene: TRBJ1-1
D gene: NA
V gene: TRBV20-1
clone size: NA
CDR3 protein: CLPDRNTEAFF
CDR3 DNA: TGCCTACCCGACAGAAACACTGAAGCTTTCTTT

J gene: TRBJ1-2
D gene: NA
V gene: TRBV5-6
clone size: NA
CDR3 protein: CASSLFGREGHGYTF
CDR3 DNA: TGTGCCAGCAGCTTGTTTGGCAGGGAGGGACATGGCTACACCTTC

J gene: TRBJ2-3
D gene: TRBD2
V gene: TRBV28
clone size: NA
CDR3 protein: CASSQTSGIKPDTQYF
CDR3 DNA: TGTGCCAGCAGTCAAACTAGCGGGATAAAACCGGATACGCAGTATTTT

J gene: TRBJ2-7
D gene: TRBD2
V gene: TRBV6-5
clone size: few
CDR3 protein: CASTGGVRYEQYF
CDR3 DNA: TGTGCCAGCACCGGGGGGGTTAGGTACGAGCAGTACTTC

J gene: TRBJ1-2
D gene: TRBD1
V gene: TRBV19
clone size: NA
CDR3 protein: CASSKGQGSDYGYTF
CDR3 DNA: TGTGCCAGTAGTAAAGGACAGGGCTCCGACTATGGCTACACCTTC

J gene: TRBJ2-7
D gene: NA
V gene: TRBV18
clone size: NA
CDR3 protein: CASSPPVTVKDTYEQYF
CDR3 DNA: TGTGCCAGCTCACCACCGGTGACAGTAAAGGATACCTACGAGCAGTACTTC

J gene: TRBJ2-7
D gene: TRBD2
V gene: TRBV7-6
clone size: NA
CDR3 protein: CASSLGLAYEQYF
CDR3 DNA: TGTGCCAGCAGCTTGGGACTAGCTTACGAGCAGTACTTC

J gene: TRBJ2-7
D gene: NA
V gene: TRBV29-1
clone size: NA
CDR3 protein: CSVDLQGEQYF
CDR3 DNA: TGCAGCGTTGATCTACAGGGCGAGCAGTACTTC

J gene: TRBJ2-5
D gene: NA
V gene: TRBV7-9
clone size: NA
CDR3 protein: CSSSLVSGQETQYF
CDR3 DNA: TGTTCCAGCAGCTTAGTCTCGGGTCAAGAGACCCAGTACTTC

J gene: TRBJ2-1
D gene: TRBD1
V gene: TRBV14
clone size: NA
CDR3 protein: CASSQYHRTGDLDEQFF
CDR3 DNA: TGTGCCAGCAGCCAATATCACCGGACAGGGGATTTGGATGAGCAGTTCTTC

J gene: TRBJ2-7
D gene: NA
V gene: TRBV21-1
clone size: NA
CDR3 protein: CASSPRDRSYEQYF
CDR3 DNA: TGTGCCAGCAGCCCACGGGACAGATCCTACGAGCAGTACTTC

J gene: TRBJ2-7
D gene: NA
V gene: TRBV6-5
clone size: medium-sized
CDR3 protein: CASSPLDSYEQYF
CDR3 DNA: TGTGCCAGCAGCCCTCTGGACAGCTACGAGCAGTACTTC

J gene: TRBJ2-7
D gene: NA
V gene: TRBV20-1
clone size: NA
CDR3 protein: CSASPDYEQYF
CDR3 DNA: TGCAGTGCTAGTCCAGACTACGAGCAGTACTTC